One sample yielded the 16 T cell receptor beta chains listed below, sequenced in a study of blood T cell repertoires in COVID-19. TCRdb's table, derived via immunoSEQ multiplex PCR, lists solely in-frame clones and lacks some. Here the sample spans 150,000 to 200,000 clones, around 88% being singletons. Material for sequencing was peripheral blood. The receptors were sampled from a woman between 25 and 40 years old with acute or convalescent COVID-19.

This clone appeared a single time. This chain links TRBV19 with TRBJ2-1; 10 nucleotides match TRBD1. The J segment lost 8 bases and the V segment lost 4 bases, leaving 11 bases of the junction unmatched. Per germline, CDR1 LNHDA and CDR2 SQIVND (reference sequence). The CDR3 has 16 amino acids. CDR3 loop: CASSTWMGQGLDEQFF. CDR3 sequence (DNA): TGTGCCAGTAGTACTTGGATGGGACAGGGGCTCGATGAGCAGTTCTTC.

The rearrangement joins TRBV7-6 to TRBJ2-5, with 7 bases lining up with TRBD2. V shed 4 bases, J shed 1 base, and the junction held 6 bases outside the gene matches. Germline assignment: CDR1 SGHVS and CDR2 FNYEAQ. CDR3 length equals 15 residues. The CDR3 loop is CASSSNLAAQETQYF. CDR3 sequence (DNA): TGTGCCAGCAGCTCAAACCTAGCGGCCCAAGAGACCCAGTACTTC.

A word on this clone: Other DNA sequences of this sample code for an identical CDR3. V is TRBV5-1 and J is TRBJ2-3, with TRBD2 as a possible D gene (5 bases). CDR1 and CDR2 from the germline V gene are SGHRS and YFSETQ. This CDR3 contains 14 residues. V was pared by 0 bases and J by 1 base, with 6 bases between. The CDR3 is CASSLERGTDTQYF. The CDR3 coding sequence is TGCGCCAGCAGCTTGGAGAGGGGCACAGATACGCAGTATTTT.

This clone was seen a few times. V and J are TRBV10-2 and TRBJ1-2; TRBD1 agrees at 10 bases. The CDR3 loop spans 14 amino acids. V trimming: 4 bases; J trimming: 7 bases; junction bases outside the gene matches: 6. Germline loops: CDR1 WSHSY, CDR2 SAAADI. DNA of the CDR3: TGCGCCAGCAGTGTTGGGACAGGGGTTGGTGGCTACACCTTC. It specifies CASSVGTGVGGYTF.

The CDR3 nucleotides are TGTGCCAGTTTTGGAGACAGGGCCCAGCCCCAGCATTTT. Translating it yields CASFGDRAQPQHF. The chain links TRBV19 to TRBJ1-5, with 7 bases identical to TRBD1. The CDR3 totals 13 residues. J lost 7 bases, V lost 8 bases, and 8 bases had no gene match. Germline CDR1 and CDR2: LNHDA and SQIVND (reference sequence).

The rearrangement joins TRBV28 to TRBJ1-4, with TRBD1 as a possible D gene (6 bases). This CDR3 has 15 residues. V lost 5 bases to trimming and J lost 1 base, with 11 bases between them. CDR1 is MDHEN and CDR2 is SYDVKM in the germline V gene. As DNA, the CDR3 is TGTGCCAGCAGTCAAACAGGGTTAACTAATGAAAAACTGTTTTTT. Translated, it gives CASSQTGLTNEKLFF.

The CDR3 sequence is CAGALLNSPLHF. In DNA, the CDR3 is TGTGCTGGGGCACTTCTCAATTCACCCCTCCACTTT. The V and J genes are TRBV27 and TRBJ1-6; TRBD1 is a possible D gene (5 bases). This CDR3 has 12 amino acids. Germline CDR1 reads MNHEY; CDR2 reads SMNVEV (reference sequence).

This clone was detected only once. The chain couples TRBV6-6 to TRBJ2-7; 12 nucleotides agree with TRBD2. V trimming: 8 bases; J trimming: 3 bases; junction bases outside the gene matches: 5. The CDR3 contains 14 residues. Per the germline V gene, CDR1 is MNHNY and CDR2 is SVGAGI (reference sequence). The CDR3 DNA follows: TGTGCCAGCGGACTAGCGGGATTCCTCTACGAGCAGTACTTC. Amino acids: CASGLAGFLYEQYF.

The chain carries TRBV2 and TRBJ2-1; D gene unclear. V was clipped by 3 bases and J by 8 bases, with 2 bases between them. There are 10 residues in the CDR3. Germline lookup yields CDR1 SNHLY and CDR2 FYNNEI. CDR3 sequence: CASSDYEQFF. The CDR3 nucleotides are TGTGCCAGCAGTGACTATGAGCAGTTCTTC.

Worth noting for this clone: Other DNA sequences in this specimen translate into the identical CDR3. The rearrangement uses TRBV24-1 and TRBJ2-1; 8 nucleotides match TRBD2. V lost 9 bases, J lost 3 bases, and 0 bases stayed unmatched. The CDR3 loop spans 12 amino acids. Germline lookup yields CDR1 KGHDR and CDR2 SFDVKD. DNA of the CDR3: TGTGCCACCGGGACTAGCTACAATGAGCAGTTCTTC. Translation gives CATGTSYNEQFF.

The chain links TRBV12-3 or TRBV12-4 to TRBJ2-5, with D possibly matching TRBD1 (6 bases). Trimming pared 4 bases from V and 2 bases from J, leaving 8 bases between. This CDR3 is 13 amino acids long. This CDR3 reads CASSYQGQETQYF. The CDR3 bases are TGTGCCAGCAGTTACCAGGGGCAAGAGACCCAGTACTTC.

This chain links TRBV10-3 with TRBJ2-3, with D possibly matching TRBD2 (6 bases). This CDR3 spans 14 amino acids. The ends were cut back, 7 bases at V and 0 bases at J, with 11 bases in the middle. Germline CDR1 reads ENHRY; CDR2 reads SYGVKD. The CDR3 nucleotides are TGTGCCATCACTTCCAGCGGGAGCACAGATACGCAGTATTTT. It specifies CAITSSGSTDTQYF.

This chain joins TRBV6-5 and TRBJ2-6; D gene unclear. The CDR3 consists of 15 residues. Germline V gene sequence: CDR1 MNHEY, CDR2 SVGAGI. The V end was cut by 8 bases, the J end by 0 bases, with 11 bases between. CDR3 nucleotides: TGTGCCAGCGAGAAAACCAACTCTGGGGCCAACGTCCTGACTTTC. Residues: CASEKTNSGANVLTF.

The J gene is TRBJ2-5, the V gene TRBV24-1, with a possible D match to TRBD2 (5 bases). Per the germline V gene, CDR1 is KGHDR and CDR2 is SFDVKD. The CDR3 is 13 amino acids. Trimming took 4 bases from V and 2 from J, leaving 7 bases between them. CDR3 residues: CATSEPGQETQYF. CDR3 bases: TGTGCCACCAGTGAACCGGGACAAGAGACCCAGTACTTC.

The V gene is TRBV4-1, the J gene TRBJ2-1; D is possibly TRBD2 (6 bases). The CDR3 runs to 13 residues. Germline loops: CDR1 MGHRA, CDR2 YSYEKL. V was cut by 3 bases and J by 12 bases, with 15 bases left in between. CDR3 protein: CASSQTLGGRQFF. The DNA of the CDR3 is TGCGCCAGCAGCCAGACTCTGGGAGGAAGGCAGTTCTTC.

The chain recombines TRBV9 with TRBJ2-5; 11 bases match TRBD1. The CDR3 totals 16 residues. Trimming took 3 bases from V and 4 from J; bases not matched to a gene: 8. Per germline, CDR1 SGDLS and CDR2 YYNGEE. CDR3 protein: CASSAYGQGAGETQYF. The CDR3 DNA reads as TGTGCCAGCAGCGCCTACGGACAGGGGGCGGGAGAGACCCAGTACTTC.